This TCR beta chain was identified in a study of regulatory T cells in long-lasting Graves disease (dated by TCRdb to the early 2020s). Concerning the study at large: Persistent Graves' disease meant more than 5 years of antithyroid drug treatment with TSH receptor autoantibodies that stayed positive. Persistent Graves' disease patients were compared with newly diagnosed Graves' disease patients by peripheral blood TCR sequencing and RNA sequencing. The study was conducted in China and was registered as a clinical trial. TCR sequencing covered about 13 persistent and about 20 newly diagnosed Graves' disease patients, some 33 samples in total. Persistent Graves' disease patients in the clinical cohort had taken antithyroid drugs for roughly ten years on average. Broad study findings and their caveats: More public clonotypes were shared among persistent patients (2,741) than among newly diagnosed patients (966). Peripheral blood alone was examined, since thyroid tissue, which constituted the primary lesion, could not be accessed. Sequencing and analysis were limited to the TCR beta chain. Lower TCR Shannon entropy and fewer highly expanded clones were observed in persistent Graves' disease patients than in newly diagnosed patients, which suggested clonal expansion. The authors acknowledged the small sample size as a limitation that may reduce accuracy. TRBV28, TRBJ1-2 and TRBJ2-5 were preferentially used in persistent disease, while TRBV20-1 and TRBJ2-1 were favored in newly diagnosed disease.

The time point label, as the study defines it: persistent/refractory GD, antithyroid drugs over 5 years with positive TRAb. RNA was extracted from PBMCs in TRIzol for both TCR sequencing and RNA sequencing. The diagnosis of Graves' disease followed American Thyroid Association guidelines. The patients came from an endocrinology department in Xi'an, China. Each patient gave around 9.2 milliliters of peripheral blood, collected in an EDTA anticoagulant tube. Ficoll Paque Plus density gradient separation was used to isolate PBMCs, and no additional T cell sorting was done. An Agilent 2100 Bioanalyzer and agarose gel were used to check RNA quality, and a NanoDrop 2000 was used to measure RNA concentration. Library prep was done by multiplex PCR. Sequencing relied on an Illumina HiSeq 4000. CDR3 regions were amplified by Arm-PCR with iRepertoire HTBI primers to construct TCR beta libraries. Before sequencing, the PCR products underwent gel purification. In the authors' own workflow: A total of 60 to 80 TRBV and 14 TRBJ segments were identified across samples and were used for gene usage analysis of CDR3 amino acid clonotypes. COPE and FqMerger were used to merge the filtered high-quality paired reads into contigs. BLAST was used to align contigs to the IMGT TRBV, TRBD and TRBJ reference genes, and CDR3 was defined following IMGT. Clonotypes above 0.1% frequency were classified as highly expanded clones. Repertoire diversity was measured by Shannon entropy, and V-J evenness by the Gini coefficient. Clonotypes shared by more than one individual were considered public. The raw public data were reprocessed by TCRdb itself: fastp quality trimming at Q25, MiXCR clonotype calling, in-frame beta chains only. Each CDR3 protein gets just one entry, which takes the most common genes and DNA from the rows behind it. TCRdb's processing, not the authors' own work, is the source of the V and J calls. The sample profile shows some 440,000 distinct CDR3 sequences; about 20% of them were found once. The ten largest clones add up to 7% to 9.5% of the sample.

Remarks on this clonotype: Its target antigen remains unknown. Within one base of it there is no much larger clone, and no base qualities were kept.

CDR1 and CDR2 (MNHNS, SASEGT) derive from the germline V gene. Clipping removes 6 bases from V and 0 bases from J, with 7 as the unmatched junction base count. The CDR3 holds 17 amino acids from the cysteine to the phenylalanine. Just the 51-base CDR3 DNA is kept, in frame starting at base 1. The V and J genes are TRBV6-1 and TRBJ2-6, and 8 bases in between align with TRBD2. The material was peripheral blood mononuclear cells (PBMCs), obtained when the disease was refractory, from a patient treated with antithyroid drugs. The source of this sequence is a female donor with Graves disease. Here the CDR3 is given as CASSRRGGPSGANVLTF. DNA sequence: TGTGCCAGCAGCCGCCGGGGGGGCCCCTCTGGGGCCAACGTCCTGACTTTC.